These 5 T cell receptor beta chains share one sample of origin, sequenced in a study of esophageal squamous cell carcinoma under preoperative chemotherapy. A single record per CDR3 protein comes from TCRdb applying MiXCR to the PCR reads. This sample has 10,000 to 11,000 distinct CDR3 sequences, with roughly 65% found just once. Time point of the sample: after preoperative PTX-NDP chemotherapy. The sample was taken from a patient given preoperative chemotherapy. The source is a human donor with esophageal squamous cell carcinoma. The donor label of this sample is uncertain.

CDR3 residues: CASSSYSSYNEQFF. The CDR3 DNA sequence: TGTGCCAGCAGCTCTTACAGCTCCTACAATGAGCAGTTCTTC. The chain joins TRBV7-2 to TRBJ2-1; no clear D gene. Germline CDR1 reads SGHTA; CDR2 reads FQGNSA. The CDR3 spans 14 residues. V shed 4 bases and J shed 0 bases, with 7 bases lying between them.

This clonotype was seen once. CDR3 sequence (DNA): TGTGCCAGCAGAACGCCCCAGCGGGAGAATACCTACAATGAGCAGTTCTTC. This encodes CASRTPQRENTYNEQFF. The chain employs TRBV6-1 and TRBJ2-5; 8 bases are shared with TRBD2. The J call could be wrong; TRBJ2-1 is a better fit for the DNA end. The CDR3 extends over 17 amino acids. Germline V gene data show CDR1 as MNHNS and CDR2 as SASEGT.

The V call is TRBV6-1, the J call TRBJ2-5; D is perhaps TRBD2 (5 bases). Germline loops: CDR1 MNHNS, CDR2 SASEGT. This CDR3 contains 13 residues. V was cut by 8 bases and J by 4 bases, with 14 bases left in between. CDR3 in DNA: TGTGCCAGCCTCGCCGAGGGCCCAGAGACCCAGTACTTC. Protein: CASLAEGPETQYF.

About this clonotype: The junction shows a germline mismatch at one end, possibly a read error. V usage is TRBV6-1 and J usage is TRBJ2-5; D perhaps matches TRBD1 (7 bases). Germline V gives CDR1 MNHNS, CDR2 SASEGT. The CDR3 extends over 18 amino acids. The CDR3 loop is CASSERAGGSSDKETQYF. CDR3 in DNA: TGTGCCAGCAGTGAGAGGGCAGGGGGGAGTTCTGACAAAGAGACCCAGTATTTC.

The V and J genes are TRBV6-5 and TRBJ2-1, with 11 bases aligning to TRBD1. Gene TRBJ2-5 matches the end of the DNA better, so the J call may be wrong. This CDR3 region has 15 residues. Germline-derived CDR1 and CDR2 are MNHEY and SVGAGI. The CDR3 DNA reads as TGTGCCAGCAGTTACCAGGGACAGGGGGAAGAGACCCAGTACTTC. Translation: CASSYQGQGEETQYF.